This T cell receptor beta chain was identified in a study of cytomegalovirus exposure and HLA in healthy donors. General study points: TCR sequences were mostly rare, though some public TCRs occurred in many donors.

Comments on this clone: Antigen unknown.

Trimming pared 6 bases from V and 7 bases from J, leaving 12 bases between. This CDR3 comprises 12 residues. Germline loops: CDR1 ENHRY, CDR2 SYGVKD. Primers for the PCR totalled 60 Vbeta and 13 Jbeta. Profiling relied on immunoSEQ multiplex PCR, and the TCRdb table lists in-frame clones only, not all of them. The sample yields about 170,000 clones, 82% seen once. Sequenced material: PBMCs. The source of this sequence is a male donor in good health and CMV-seronegative. V and J are TRBV10-3 and TRBJ1-1; possibly TRBD1 for D (5 bases). CDR3 protein: CAISNSDSEAFF. The CDR3 coding sequence is TGTGCCATCAGCAACTCAGACAGTGAAGCTTTCTTT.